The 7 T cell receptor beta chains below all came from one sample that was sequenced in a study of vaccination and CD4 T cells after COVID-19. The Oncomine TCR Beta short-read assay was applied to DNA of cultured CD4+ T cells. TCRdb reprocessed the PCR reads via MiXCR and lists one record per CDR3 protein. This table has around 5,000 distinct CDR3 sequences, around 40% appearing once. These receptors are not linked to any known antigen. The treatment was: approximately nine-day PBMC culture with coronavirus spike peptide pools or control peptides (ViraFEST assay). Researchers collected the unexposed donor's CD4+ T cells before the COVID-19 pandemic (2011-2018). Material: CD4+ T cells from blood, cultured in vitro. The receptors here all came from a human donor in good health.

The chain carries TRBV5-1 and TRBJ1-5; 9 nucleotides line up with TRBD1. The V segment lost 4 bases and the J segment 7 bases; nucleotides outside the gene matches: 6. CDR3 size: 14 residues. Germline CDR1 and CDR2: SGHRS and YFSETQ. CDR3 DNA: TGCGCCAGCAGCCCACAGGGGGCGGACCAGCCCCAGCATTTT. This sequence encodes CASSPQGADQPQHF.

The chain joins TRBV30 to TRBJ2-4, with D maybe TRBD1 (5 bases). This CDR3 is built from 12 residues. Germline V gives CDR1 GTSNPN, CDR2 SVGIG (reference sequence). V lost 3 bases and J 5 bases, leaving 8 bases between the germline ends. This CDR3 is CAWSLRENIQYF. The CDR3 DNA reads TGTGCCTGGAGCCTCAGGGAAAACATTCAGTACTTC.

The table lists this clonotype with a count of one. The V gene is TRBV4-2, the J gene TRBJ2-3; 11 bases are a match to TRBD2. CDR1 LGHNA and CDR2 YNFKEQ come from the germline V gene. This CDR3 has 16 residues. The J segment lost 4 bases and the V segment lost 3 bases, leaving 6 bases of the junction unmatched. This CDR3 reads CASSQAIAGGSDTQYF. The CDR3 nucleotides are TGTGCCAGCAGCCAGGCTATAGCGGGGGGGTCAGATACGCAGTATTTT.

This clonotype showed up just a few times. DNA for the CDR3: TGTGCCAGTAGTGCGGCAGGGTCTTACTATGGCTACACCTTC. This codes for CASSAAGSYYGYTF. The rearrangement joins TRBV19 to TRBJ1-2; possible D gene TRBD1, 5 bases. Germline V gene data show CDR1 as LNHDA and CDR2 as SQIVND (reference sequence). Trimming stripped 5 bases from V and 3 bases from J, with 13 bases between. CDR3 size: 14 residues.

This clonotype has just a few counts. The genes are TRBV6-5 and TRBJ1-2; no clear D. The CDR3 consists of 15 residues. Germline lookup yields CDR1 MNHEY and CDR2 SVGAGI. V was clipped by 2 bases and J by 6 bases, with 16 bases between them. The CDR3 DNA sequence: TGTGCCAGCAGTTACCTCGACGAGGGTCGGGATGGCTACACCTTC. It translates to CASSYLDEGRDGYTF.

This clonotype was seen once. The V and J genes are TRBV7-2 and TRBJ2-3; D is unresolved. The CDR3 spans 12 residues. V was pared by 2 bases and J by 6 bases, with 6 bases between. The germline gives CDR1 SGHTA, CDR2 FQGNSA. CDR3 amino acids: CASSLYGDTQYF. Written as DNA, the CDR3 is TGTGCCAGCAGCTTATATGGGGATACGCAGTATTTT.

By share, this clonotype ranks as medium-sized (0.01 to 0.1%). The chain joins TRBV2 to TRBJ1-1, with no clear D. The V gene lost 0 bases and the J gene lost 1 base, with 9 bases spanning the gap. Germline V lookup: CDR1 SNHLY, CDR2 FYNNEI. This CDR3 is 15 amino acids long. CDR3 sequence: CASSEAVSGNTEAFF. The CDR3 region has the DNA TGTGCCAGCAGTGAAGCGGTCTCAGGGAACACTGAAGCTTTCTTT.